One and the same sample provided the 10 T cell receptor beta chains below, sequenced in a study of T-cell reconstitution after alpha-beta-depleted transplantation in children. TCRbeta library preparation incorporated unique molecular identifiers. A single record per CDR3 protein comes from TCRdb applying MiXCR to the PCR reads. Of 110,000 or so distinct CDR3 sequences in the sample, approximately 6.6% were seen once. The source was PBMCs, mostly from graft donor cells, collected 360 days after TCRalphabeta/CD19-depleted stem cell transplant. The receptors here all came from a male patient aged 2 to 10 who had a stem cell transplant for acute lymphoblastic leukemia, so the T cells may come from the graft donor.

This clonotype was seen repeatedly, ten times or more. The chain recombines TRBV28 with TRBJ2-2; the match to TRBD1 covers 9 bases. The length of the CDR3 is 17 residues. Germline V gene lookup returns CDR1 MDHEN and CDR2 SYDVKM. Unmatched junction bases numbered 7, after V lost 5 bases and J lost 0 bases. DNA for the CDR3: TGTGCCAGCAGTCGGAGAACAGGGGGCCCGAACACCGGGGAGCTGTTTTTT. Translated: CASSRRTGGPNTGELFF.

This clonotype was recorded many times. V is TRBV12-3 or TRBV12-4 and J is TRBJ2-1; 9 bases fit TRBD2. Trimming cost V 3 bases and J 7 bases; bases outside gene matches: 7. This CDR3 has 15 amino acids. The CDR3: CASSFSGRKRNEQFF. CDR3 nucleotides: TGTGCCAGCAGTTTCAGCGGGAGGAAGAGGAATGAGCAGTTCTTC.

The rearrangement links TRBV7-6 to TRBJ1-5; maybe TRBD1 (5 bases). This CDR3 is 13 amino acids long. Germline V CDR1 and CDR2: SGHVS, FNYEAQ. The V end lost 2 bases, the J end lost 6 bases, and 8 bases lay between the germline ends. As DNA, the CDR3 is TGTGCCAGCAGCTTACAGGGCGGTCAGCCCCAGCATTTT. It encodes CASSLQGGQPQHF.

This clonotype was found many times. The V call is TRBV2, the J call TRBJ2-3; 8 bases line up with TRBD1. CDR1 is SNHLY, CDR2 FYNNEI, per germline. The CDR3 totals 14 residues. After removal of 8 bases from V and 2 bases from J, the junction contained 6 bases not matched to a gene. This CDR3 reads CASGYRGSTDTQYF. The CDR3 DNA reads TGTGCCAGCGGATACAGGGGGTCCACAGATACGCAGTATTTT. The complete variable domain, with remaining parts taken from reference TRBV2 and TRBJ2-3, reads EPEVTQTPSHQVTQMGQEVILRCVPISNHLYFYWYRQILGQKVEFLVSFYNNEISEKSEIFDDQFSVERPDGSNFTLKIRSTKLEDSAMYFCASGYRGSTDTQYFGPGTRLTVL.

This chain connects TRBV10-3 to TRBJ2-7, with TRBD2 matching over 11 bases. The CDR3 runs 15 residues. In germline, CDR1 is ENHRY, CDR2 SYGVKD. After removal of 8 bases from V and 3 bases from J, the junction contained 9 bases not matched to a gene. This CDR3 is CAIGSSGRAGYEQYF. The CDR3 coding sequence is TGTGCCATCGGAAGTAGCGGGAGGGCCGGCTACGAGCAGTACTTC.

This clonotype was seen at least ten times. The CDR3 sequence: CASSFPGGGQLSPYEQYF. DNA for the CDR3: TGCGCCAGCAGCTTCCCGGGAGGGGGCCAACTCTCACCCTACGAGCAGTACTTC. The gene calls are TRBV5-1 and TRBJ2-7, with D possibly TRBD2 on 8 matching bases. The germline V gene has CDR1 SGHRS and CDR2 YFSETQ. V lost 2 bases and J 2 bases, leaving 23 bases between the germline ends. The length of the CDR3 is 18 residues.

This clonotype was seen a handful of times. J is TRBJ2-7 and V is TRBV5-6; D unclear. The germline CDR1 and CDR2 sequences are SGHDT and YYEEEE. The CDR3 has 12 amino acids. V was trimmed by 0 bases and J by 5 bases, leaving 6 bases between them. CDR3 residues: CASSLVRNEQYF. In nucleotides, the CDR3 is TGTGCCAGCAGCTTGGTAAGAAACGAGCAGTACTTC.

There are many counts of this clonotype. The rearrangement joins TRBV9 to TRBJ2-2; 13 bases fit TRBD2. V lost 2 bases, J lost 3 bases, and 10 bases stayed unmatched. There are 19 residues in the CDR3. The germline gives CDR1 SGDLS, CDR2 YYNGEE. The CDR3 region is CASSVPLAGGPMDTGELFF. CDR3 DNA: TGTGCCAGCAGCGTCCCACTAGCGGGGGGGCCCATGGACACCGGGGAGCTGTTTTTT.

In this sample, this clonotype turned up many times. This rearrangement joins TRBV5-1 to TRBJ2-2; D not resolved. V shed 1 base and J shed 7 bases, with 8 bases lying between them. The CDR3 sequence is 13 residues long. Germline assignment: CDR1 SGHRS and CDR2 YFSETQ. The CDR3 DNA follows: TGCGCCAGCAGCTTGTCCGATTACGGGGAGCTGTTTTTT. This codes for CASSLSDYGELFF.

The V call is TRBV9, the J call TRBJ1-2, with 7 nucleotides matching TRBD1. This CDR3 comprises 12 residues. Germline loops: CDR1 SGDLS, CDR2 YYNGEE. The ends lost 6 bases at V and 4 bases at J; junction bases unmatched: 3. The CDR3 spells CASTDRVYGYTF. The CDR3 DNA follows: TGTGCCAGCACCGACAGGGTCTATGGCTACACCTTC.